The next 29 T cell receptor beta chains were all read from a single sample in a study of CD8+ T cells in alopecia areata (dated by TCRdb to 2017 to 2018). Library construction relied on the immunoSEQ multiplex PCR assay. For TCR sequencing, RNA was extracted from every sample and reverse transcribed into cDNA to serve as template. TCRdb stores this immuneACCESS table with in-frame sequences only. Part of the clones is absent; in the studies checked, under half of the shortfall reflects unresolved V genes, and no reason is known for the rest. This sample holds about 140,000 clones; approximately 50% were observed only once. The ten largest account for about 1% of the sample. The time point label, read with the paper, signifies: baseline before oral tofacitinib. Sample: CD4+ T cells sorted from blood, taken at week 0. These receptors came from a human donor with alopecia areata.

CDR3: CASIRWSMNTEAFF. The CDR3 DNA is TGTGCCAGCATTCGTTGGTCCATGAACACTGAAGCTTTCTTT. The chain carries TRBV6-1 and TRBJ1-1; D is uncertain. In germline, CDR1 is MNHNS, CDR2 SASEGT. V was trimmed by 7 bases and J by 0 bases, leaving 12 bases between them. The CDR3 totals 14 residues.

This chain links TRBV5-7 with TRBJ2-7, with 8 bases identical to TRBD2. TRBV5-7 is an open reading frame, and its role is uncertain. The CDR3 consists of 17 residues. The V and J ends lost 0 bases and 6 bases, in that order; junction bases with no gene match: 14. CDR3 DNA: TGTGCCAGCAGCTTGGGCTTAGCGGGACTTCTCCGTAGCGAGCAGTACTTC. This sequence encodes CASSLGLAGLLRSEQYF.

The gene calls are TRBV28 and TRBJ2-5; no clear D gene. V was trimmed by 2 bases and J by 5 bases, leaving 12 bases between them. The CDR3 has 14 residues. Germline CDR1 reads MDHEN; CDR2 reads SYDVKM. The CDR3 DNA sequence: TGTGCCAGCAGTTTAAGTTCCAGACGGGAGACCCAGTACTTC. Translating it yields CASSLSSRRETQYF.

This clone appeared a few times. This rearrangement joins TRBV27 to TRBJ1-4; D is uncertain. Germline CDR1 and CDR2: MNHEY and SMNVEV (reference sequence). The V end was cut by 2 bases, the J end by 3 bases, with 7 bases between. The CDR3 runs to 14 residues. The chain's CDR3 is CASSLIGSNEKLFF. The CDR3 bases are TGTGCCAGCAGTTTAATTGGGTCTAATGAAAAACTGTTTTTT.

This clone was seen ten or more times. This chain joins TRBV10-2 and TRBJ2-3; maybe TRBD2 (6 bases). Germline V CDR1 and CDR2: WSHSY, SAAADI. This CDR3 is 13 amino acids long. The V end was cut by 8 bases, the J end by 0 bases, with 9 bases between. The CDR3 nucleotides read TGCGCCAGCTATGGAGGGAGCACAGATACGCAGTATTTT. Residues: CASYGGSTDTQYF.

The genes are TRBV30 and TRBJ1-1; the match to TRBD1 covers 9 bases. This CDR3 contains 12 residues. The trim removed 2 bases at V and 7 bases at J, leaving 2 bases unmatched. The V gene's germline CDR1 is GTSNPN and CDR2 SVGIG (reference sequence). The CDR3 loop is CAWSTGQGEAFF. The CDR3 coding sequence is TGTGCCTGGAGTACGGGACAGGGTGAAGCTTTCTTT.

The chain carries TRBV28 and TRBJ1-2; D possibly corresponds to TRBD1 (5 bases). The CDR3 is made up of 13 amino acids. V gave up 8 bases and J gave up 8 bases, with 18 bases separating them. Germline V CDR1 and CDR2: MDHEN, SYDVKM. The CDR3 DNA follows: TGTGCCAGCCGCATGGGGACGGCGCTGGGCTACACCTTC. Translating gives CASRMGTALGYTF.

This clone was observed once. V gene TRBV28 combines with J gene TRBJ2-5; D is unclear. V was pared by 2 bases and J by 6 bases, with 7 bases between. The CDR3 has 12 amino acids. Germline V gene data show CDR1 as MDHEN and CDR2 as SYDVKM. DNA of the CDR3: TGTGCCAGCAGTTTAGGATTAAAGACCCAGTACTTC. It translates to CASSLGLKTQYF.

The V call is TRBV5-4, the J call TRBJ2-5; D is undetermined. With 5 bases removed from V and 5 bases from J, the gap between germline ends came to 13 bases. The germline V gene encodes CDR1 SGHNT and CDR2 YYREEE (reference sequence). The CDR3 loop spans 13 amino acids. CDR3 residues: CASSQTGWETQYF. DNA of the CDR3: TGTGCCAGCAGTCAAACGGGTTGGGAGACCCAGTACTTC.

V is TRBV5-1 and J is TRBJ2-1, with TRBD1 as a possible D gene (5 bases). Trimming shortened V by 0 bases and J by 6 bases, and 7 bases separated the two germline ends. The germline gives CDR1 SGHRS, CDR2 YFSETQ. The CDR3 is 13 amino acids. As DNA, the CDR3 is TGCGCCAGCAGCTTGGAAGGGGTCAATGAGCAGTTCTTC. Amino acids: CASSLEGVNEQFF. The variable domain in full, with the rest retrieved from reference TRBV5-1 and TRBJ2-1, is KAGVTQTPRYLIKTRGQQVTLSCSPISGHRSVSWYQQTPGQGLQFLFEYFSETQRNKGNFPGRFSGRQFSNSRSEMNVSTLELGDSALYLCASSLEGVNEQFFGPGTRLTVL.

The V call is TRBV7-2, the J call TRBJ2-3; tentative D call: TRBD2 (6 bases). V lost 5 bases to trimming and J lost 2 bases, with 17 bases between them. This CDR3 has 16 amino acids. Germline values: CDR1 SGHTA, CDR2 FQGNSA. The CDR3 DNA reads as TGTGCCAGCAGCACCGGGGACTCGAGGGCCACAGATACGCAGTATTTT. This encodes CASSTGDSRATDTQYF.

The chain employs TRBV2 and TRBJ2-1; unclear D gene. CDR3 length equals 15 residues. The V gene's germline CDR1 is SNHLY and CDR2 FYNNEI. V was cut by 6 bases and J by 0 bases, with 12 bases left in between. The CDR3 spells CASSSTANSYNEQFF. In nucleotides, the CDR3 is TGTGCCAGCAGCTCCACAGCTAACTCCTACAATGAGCAGTTCTTC.

This chain connects TRBV4-1 to TRBJ2-6; 7 nucleotides agree with TRBD1. This CDR3 spans 18 amino acids. Germline V gene lookup returns CDR1 MGHRA and CDR2 YSYEKL. The ends lost 4 bases at V and 0 bases at J; junction bases unmatched: 9. This chain's CDR3 is CASSPRQGGGSGANVLTF. CDR3 sequence (DNA): TGCGCCAGCAGCCCCCGACAGGGTGGTGGCTCTGGGGCCAACGTCCTGACTTTC.

As for this clone: The same CDR3 can be traced to other DNA sequences in this sample. This chain's CDR3 is CSVERVSGANVLTF. CDR3 coding DNA: TGCAGCGTTGAGAGGGTCTCTGGGGCCAACGTCCTGACTTTC. The J gene is TRBJ2-6, the V gene TRBV29-1, with TRBD2 as a possible D gene (5 bases). The CDR3 totals 14 residues. Per the germline V gene, CDR1 is SQVTM and CDR2 is ANQGSEA. Trimming took off 3 bases at V and 0 bases at J, with 6 bases between the two ends.

The CDR3 DNA sequence: TGTGGGGCCATGCCTTACAATGAGCAGTTCTTC. Translating it yields CGAMPYNEQFF. The V and J genes are TRBV30 and TRBJ2-1; D not certain. From germline, CDR1 is GTSNPN and CDR2 SVGIG (reference sequence). The CDR3 extends over 11 amino acids.

This clone was seen a handful of times. The V gene is TRBV29-1, the J gene TRBJ2-1; D gene uncertain. Trimming left V 4 bases short and J 12 bases short, with 19 bases between. In germline, CDR1 is SQVTM, CDR2 ANQGSEA. This CDR3 contains 13 residues. The CDR3 DNA follows: TGCAGCGTTGCCTACCGCATGAATGAAGGGCAGTTCTTC. Protein sequence: CSVAYRMNEGQFF.

The V call is TRBV4-2, the J call TRBJ1-5, with D maybe TRBD1 (5 bases). Trimming took off 5 bases at V and 1 base at J, with 12 bases between the two ends. Looked up from germline, CDR1 is LGHNA and CDR2 is YNFKEQ. CDR3 length: 15 residues. This CDR3 reads CASSSRGRSNQPQHF. CDR3 coding DNA: TGTGCCAGCAGCTCCCGGGGGAGAAGCAATCAGCCCCAGCATTTT.

Worth noting for this clone: A read error may be the cause here, since a much bigger clone is one base away. Other nucleotide sequences from this sample produce the same CDR3. The chain uses TRBV11-2 and TRBJ2-3; the D is unclear. In germline, CDR1 is SGHAT, CDR2 FQNNGV. This CDR3 comprises 11 residues. V shed 1 base and J shed 5 bases, with 1 base lying between them. DNA for the CDR3: TGTGCCAGCAGCTTAGGAGATACGCAGTATTTT. This translates into CASSLGDTQYF.

The chain has TRBV2 and TRBJ2-4; D gene uncertain. The CDR3 loop spans 14 amino acids. V lost 4 bases, J lost 0 bases, and 7 bases lay in between. Germline V gene data show CDR1 as SNHLY and CDR2 as FYNNEI. CDR3 DNA sequence: TGTGCCAGCAGTGTGGAAGAAGCCAAAAACATTCAGTACTTC. Translating gives CASSVEEAKNIQYF.

CDR3 in DNA: TGTGCCAGCAGTACCAGACAGGCGTACCAAGAGACCCAGTACTTC. Translated: CASSTRQAYQETQYF. The J gene is TRBJ2-5, the V gene TRBV28; D might be TRBD1 (6 bases). From germline, CDR1 is MDHEN and CDR2 SYDVKM. There are 15 residues in the CDR3. V was pared by 5 bases and J by 0 bases, with 13 bases between.

V gene TRBV30 combines with J gene TRBJ2-1, with 7 bases that match TRBD2. Germline lookup yields CDR1 GTSNPN and CDR2 SVGIG (reference sequence). The CDR3 totals 14 residues. V was clipped by 2 bases and J by 9 bases; unmatched bases: 10. The CDR3 sequence: CAWSRLADGGEQFF. CDR3 nucleotide sequence: TGTGCCTGGAGTCGCCTAGCGGACGGGGGTGAGCAGTTCTTC.

The V gene is TRBV6-6, the J gene TRBJ2-6, with D possibly TRBD1 on 5 matching bases. Germline assignment: CDR1 MNHNY and CDR2 SVGAGI (reference sequence). The CDR3 totals 15 residues. V lost 3 bases, J lost 3 bases, and 9 bases lay in between. The CDR3 DNA sequence: TGTGCCAGCAGTTATCAGGGCTTTGGGGCCAACGTCCTGACTTTC. Translation gives CASSYQGFGANVLTF.

The chain uses TRBV29-1 and TRBJ2-5, with 9 bases matching TRBD2. Germline values: CDR1 SQVTM, CDR2 ANQGSEA. With 4 bases clipped from V and 4 bases from J, the junction kept 1 base outside the gene matches. CDR3 size: 12 residues. The CDR3 here is CSVVAGVETQYF. For the CDR3, the DNA is TGCAGCGTTGTAGCGGGAGTAGAGACCCAGTACTTC.

This clone was seen a handful of times. The V gene is TRBV6-6, the J gene TRBJ1-2; TRBD1 is a possible D gene (6 bases). V dropped 7 bases and J dropped 5 bases, with 20 bases sitting between them. The CDR3 is 15 residues long. Germline lookup yields CDR1 MNHNY and CDR2 SVGAGI (reference sequence). The CDR3 DNA reads TGTGCCAGCACCAGGTCCGTGGGGGACATATATGGCTACACCTTC. Its protein is CASTRSVGDIYGYTF.

DNA for the CDR3: TGTGCCAGCAGCTTAGGTACAGGCATATCCAATACGCAGTATTTT. It codes for CASSLGTGISNTQYF. The J gene is TRBJ2-3, the V gene TRBV7-9, with D possibly matching TRBD1 (5 bases). The CDR3 is made up of 15 amino acids. V gave up 1 base and J gave up 7 bases, with 15 bases separating them. Germline V gives CDR1 SEHNR, CDR2 FQNEAQ (reference sequence).

The chain uses TRBV30 and TRBJ2-2, with 12 bases matching TRBD1. CDR3 length: 17 amino acids. CDR1 and CDR2 (germline): GTSNPN, SVGIG (reference sequence). With V trimmed by 5 bases and J by 1 base, 8 bases remained unmatched. CDR3: CAWLRRDRGRNTGELFF. DNA of the CDR3: TGTGCCTGGCTCCGCAGGGACAGGGGGCGGAACACCGGGGAGCTGTTTTTT.

This clone was seen many times. The genes are TRBV5-1 and TRBJ2-1; 7 bases are shared with TRBD2. CDR1 is SGHRS, CDR2 YFSETQ, per germline. Trimming removed 3 bases from V and 5 bases from J; junction bases left unmatched: 5. This CDR3 region has 14 residues. CDR3 in DNA: TGCGCCAGCAGCTACGGGAGGATAGACAATGAGCAGTTCTTC. Protein product: CASSYGRIDNEQFF.

V usage is TRBV7-2 and J usage is TRBJ2-1; a possible D gene is TRBD1 (6 bases). The length of the CDR3 is 15 residues. The V end was cut by 1 base, the J end by 6 bases, with 13 bases between. The germline V gene encodes CDR1 SGHTA and CDR2 FQGNSA. CDR3 DNA sequence: TGTGCCAGCAGCTTAGGAAGGGACATTCTCAATGAGCAGTTCTTC. Translated, it gives CASSLGRDILNEQFF.

This clone has only one observation. V gene TRBV30 combines with J gene TRBJ2-7; 9 bases align to TRBD1. J gave up 4 bases and V 3 bases, and 7 bases lay outside the gene matches. The germline gives CDR1 GTSNPN, CDR2 SVGIG (reference sequence). This CDR3 has 14 amino acids. The CDR3 spells CAWRRDRELYEQYF. CDR3 coding DNA: TGTGCCTGGAGACGGGACAGGGAATTGTACGAGCAGTACTTC.